A selection of T cell receptor beta chains follows, all from one sample in a study of cytomegalovirus exposure and HLA in healthy donors. Produced via immunoSEQ multiplex PCR; TCRdb's table is partial and in-frame only. The data contain tens of thousands of clones, roughly 96% of them singletons. What was sequenced was PBMCs. Every receptor here comes from a man aged 18 to 29 in good health and CMV-seronegative. CDR3s include the opening cysteine and the closing phenylalanine or tryptophan. The order of the fields is J gene, V gene, D gene, clone size, CDR3 DNA, CDR3 protein. The D gene is left open where the match is weak. Rows give clone size only sometimes, using once, few, many, or a class for an expanded clone.

>TRBJ1-1|TRBV6-5|-|-
TGTGCCAGCAGGTCGGGGTACAACACTGAAGCTTTCTTT
CASRSGYNTEAFF
>TRBJ2-5|TRBV15|TRBD1|-
TGTGCCACCAGCAGAGTTAGGACAGGGGGTTTCCAAGAGACCCAGTACTTC
CATSRVRTGGFQETQYF
>TRBJ2-2|TRBV25-1|TRBD1|-
TGTGCCAGCAGGGGACAGGGGCCCGGGGAGCTGTTTTTT
CASRGQGPGELFF
>TRBJ1-2|TRBV19|-|-
TGTGCCAGTAGCTTCGCAGAAAACTATGGCTACACCTTC
CASSFAENYGYTF
>TRBJ2-1|TRBV7-9|TRBD1|-
TGTGCCAGCAGCCCCGGGTACCGGGACAGGGACAACACTGAGCAGTTCTTC
CASSPGYRDRDNTEQFF
>TRBJ2-7|TRBV5-1|-|-
TGCGCCAGCAGCTTGGCAGGCGAGCAGTACTTC
CASSLAGEQYF
>TRBJ2-3|TRBV5-1|TRBD1|-
TGCGCCAGCAGCCCTGGACAGGGCAGTGTGACAGATACGCAGTATTTT
CASSPGQGSVTDTQYF
>TRBJ2-2|TRBV5-1|-|-
TGCGCCAGCAGCCCGAGACCCCAGGGAGGCGGGGAGCTGTTTTTT
CASSPRPQGGGELFF
>TRBJ2-3|TRBV28|-|once
TGTGCCAGCAGTTTTGGGGGGTCTAGCACAGATACGCAGTATTTT
CASSFGGSSTDTQYF
>TRBJ2-7|TRBV6-4|TRBD2|-
TGTGCCAGCAGTGAAGGAGCGGGAGGCCCCTACGAGCAGTACTTC
CASSEGAGGPYEQYF
>TRBJ1-2|TRBV7-2|-|-
TGTGCCAGCAGCCCGAGAAATCCGACAGAGAACTATGGCTACACCTTC
CASSPRNPTENYGYTF
>TRBJ1-1|TRBV30|-|-
TGTGCCTGGAGTACTTGGGGGCGAATCACTGAAGCTTTCTTT
CAWSTWGRITEAFF
>TRBJ2-5|TRBV2|TRBD2|few
TGTGCCAGCAGTGGGACTAGCGGGAGGGAGACCCAGTACTTC
CASSGTSGRETQYF
>TRBJ2-2|TRBV7-2|-|-
TGTGCCAGCAGCTTATTTGGGAGAGACACCGGGGAGCTGTTTTTT
CASSLFGRDTGELFF
>TRBJ2-7|TRBV11-2|-|-
TGTGCCAGCAGCTCCGGTTACGAGCAGTACTTC
CASSSGYEQYF
>TRBJ2-5|TRBV18|-|-
TGTGCCAGCTCACCACTCGGGTCCGGGGATCGGTCTCAAGAGACCCAGTACTTC
CASSPLGSGDRSQETQYF
>TRBJ2-7|TRBV5-4|-|-
TGTGCCAGCAGTGAGGGACTGGCCTACGAGCAGTACTTC
CASSEGLAYEQYF
>TRBJ1-2|TRBV19|-|few
TGTGCCAGTAGTCCAGGGATGAGTGGCTACACCTTC
CASSPGMSGYTF
>TRBJ2-7|TRBV5-5|-|-
TGTGCCAGCAGCCCGCAGACAAGACAGGCGCAGTACTTC
CASSPQTRQAQYF
>TRBJ2-3|TRBV30|TRBD1|-
TGTGCCTGGAGTTTGGGACAGGGAGGCACAGATACGCAGTATTTT
CAWSLGQGGTDTQYF
>TRBJ2-2|TRBV19|-|-
TGTGCCAGTAGTAGCCCTTTGTGGTTACAGGGGAGGCCCGGGGAGCTGTTTTTT
CASSSPLWLQGRPGELFF
>TRBJ1-4|TRBV7-9|TRBD1|-
TGTGCCAGCAGCCAGGGACAGGGGAGGGAAAAACTGTTTTTT
CASSQGQGREKLFF
>TRBJ2-7|TRBV7-9|TRBD1|once
TGTGCCAGCAGCTCCGTATACGGGACAGACGCCTCCTACGAGCAGTACTTC
CASSSVYGTDASYEQYF
>TRBJ2-7|TRBV27|-|-
TGTGCCATCCAACCCTTAGTTTTTCTTTACTACGAGCAGTACTTC
CAIQPLVFLYYEQYF
>TRBJ1-2|TRBV10-1|-|-
TGCGCCAGCAGTGAAGATCCCAGGACAAAGCTCTATGGCTACACCTTC
CASSEDPRTKLYGYTF
>TRBJ1-1|TRBV5-1|-|once
TGCGCCAGCAGCTTGGAGGGAGGACACCAAAACACTGAAGCTTTCTTT
CASSLEGGHQNTEAFF
>TRBJ1-4|TRBV2|TRBD1|-
TGTGCCAGCACCGGGACAGGGGATGAAAAACTGTTTTTT
CASTGTGDEKLFF
>TRBJ2-3|TRBV7-9|TRBD2|-
TGTGCCAGCAGCTTCGTCAGCGGGAGCGCAGATACGCAGTATTTT
CASSFVSGSADTQYF
>TRBJ2-1|TRBV9|TRBD2|-
TGTGCCAGCAGCGGAGGGGCTAGCGGGGCCTACAATGAGCAGTTCTTC
CASSGGASGAYNEQFF
>TRBJ1-5|TRBV5-1|-|-
TGCGCCAGCAGCTTGGTGGCAGGGAATCAGCCCCAGCATTTT
CASSLVAGNQPQHF
>TRBJ1-2|TRBV4-1|TRBD1|-
TGCGCCAGCAGCCAAGCAGGGGGGCCCTTTGGCTACACCTTC
CASSQAGGPFGYTF
>TRBJ2-5|TRBV2|-|-
TGTGCCAGCAGTGATTGGGGAGCGGAGACCCAGTACTTC
CASSDWGAETQYF